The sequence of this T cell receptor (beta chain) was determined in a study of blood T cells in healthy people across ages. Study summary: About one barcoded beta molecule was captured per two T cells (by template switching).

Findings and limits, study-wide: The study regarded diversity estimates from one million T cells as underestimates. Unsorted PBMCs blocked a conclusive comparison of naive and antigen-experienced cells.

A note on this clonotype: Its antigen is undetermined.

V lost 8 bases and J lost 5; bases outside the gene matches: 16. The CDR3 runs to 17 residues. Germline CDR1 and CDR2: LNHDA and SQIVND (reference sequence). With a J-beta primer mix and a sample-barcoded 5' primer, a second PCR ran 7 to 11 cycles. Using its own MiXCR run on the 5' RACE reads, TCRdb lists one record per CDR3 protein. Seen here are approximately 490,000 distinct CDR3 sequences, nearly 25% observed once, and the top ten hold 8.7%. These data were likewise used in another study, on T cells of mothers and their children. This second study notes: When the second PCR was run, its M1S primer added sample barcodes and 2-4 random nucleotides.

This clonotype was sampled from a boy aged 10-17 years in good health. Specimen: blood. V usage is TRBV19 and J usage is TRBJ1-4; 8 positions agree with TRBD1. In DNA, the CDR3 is TGTGCCAGTTCTACGGGGGGATCCGGGACAGGAAATGAAAAACTGTTTTTT. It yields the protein CASSTGGSGTGNEKLFF.